What follows is one TCR beta chain and its context. CDR3 length: 20 residues. V lost 4 bases, J lost 8 bases, and 21 bases stayed unmatched. CDR1 is LGHDT and CDR2 is YNNKEL in the germline V gene (reference sequence). This entry is derived from a study of blood T cell repertoires in COVID-19. Assay used: immunoSEQ multiplex PCR; TCRdb lists only in-frame clones, some missing. The sample has over 200,000 clones; about 90% are singletons. The chain joins TRBV3-1 (or the pseudogene TRBV3-2) to TRBJ2-1; 12 bases align to TRBD2. The sequence derives from a man aged 35 to 55 with active or convalescent COVID-19. Sequenced sample: peripheral blood. The CDR3 nucleotides read TGTGCCAGCAGCCCGAGAGGTTGGGCCCCGACTAGCGGGAGTAGGCATGAGCAGTTCTTC. As protein: CASSPRGWAPTSGSRHEQFF.